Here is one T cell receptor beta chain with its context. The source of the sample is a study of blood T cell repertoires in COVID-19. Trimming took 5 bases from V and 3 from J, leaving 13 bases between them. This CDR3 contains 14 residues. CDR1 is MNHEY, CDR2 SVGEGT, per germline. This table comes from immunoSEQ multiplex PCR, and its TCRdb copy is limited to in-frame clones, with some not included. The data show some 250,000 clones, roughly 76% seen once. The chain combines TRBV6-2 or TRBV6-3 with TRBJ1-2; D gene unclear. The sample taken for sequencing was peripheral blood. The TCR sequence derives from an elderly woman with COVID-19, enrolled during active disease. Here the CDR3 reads CASSRPTSDYGYTF. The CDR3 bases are TGTGCCAGCAGTCGTCCCACCTCAGACTATGGCTACACCTTC.